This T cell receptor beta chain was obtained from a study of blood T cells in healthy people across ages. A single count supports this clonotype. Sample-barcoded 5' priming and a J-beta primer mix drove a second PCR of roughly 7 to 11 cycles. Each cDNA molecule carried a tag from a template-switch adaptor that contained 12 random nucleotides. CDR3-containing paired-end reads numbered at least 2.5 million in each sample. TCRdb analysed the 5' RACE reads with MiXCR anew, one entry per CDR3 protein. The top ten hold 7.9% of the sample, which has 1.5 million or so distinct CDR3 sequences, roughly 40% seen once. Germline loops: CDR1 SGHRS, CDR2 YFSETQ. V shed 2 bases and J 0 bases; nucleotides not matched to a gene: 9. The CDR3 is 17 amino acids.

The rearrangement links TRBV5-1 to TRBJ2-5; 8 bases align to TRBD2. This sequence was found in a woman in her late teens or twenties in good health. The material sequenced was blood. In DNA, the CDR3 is TGCGCCAGCAGCTTCGGCCTATTACTAGCGGACCAAGAGACCCAGTACTTC. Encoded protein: CASSFGLLLADQETQYF.